The 32 T cell receptor beta chains presented below share a single source sample, sequenced in a study of T cells in Graves' hyperthyroidism and ophthalmopathy. Regions amplified from RNA transcripts were the TCR beta CDR3 regions. First-round RT-PCR with HTBI primers amplified the TCR CDR3 region. TCRdb re-analysed the multiplex PCR reads in MiXCR, keeping a single row per CDR3 protein. Of nearly 750,000 distinct CDR3 sequences listed, under 45% were seen once; the top ten hold roughly 30%. The sample taken for sequencing was blood. The receptors were gathered from a woman between 40 and 55 years old with Graves' hyperthyroidism.

This clonotype was detected many times. This sequence joins TRBV20-1 and TRBJ2-7; tentatively, D is TRBD2 (6 bases). This CDR3 region has 16 residues. CDR1 and CDR2 from the germline V gene are DFQATT and SNEGSKA (reference sequence). V lost 6 bases and J lost 3, with 24 bases in between. The CDR3 DNA is TGCAGTGCGCACGCCCCTTGGCTCGGCGGGAACTACGAGCAGTACTTC. Protein: CSAHAPWLGGNYEQYF.

This clonotype was found many times. V usage is TRBV7-9 and J usage is TRBJ2-5; 7 bases fit TRBD1. Trimming removed 7 bases from V and 3 bases from J; junction bases left unmatched: 11. Germline V lookup: CDR1 SEHNR, CDR2 FQNEAQ (reference sequence). This CDR3 is built from 15 residues. In DNA, the CDR3 is TGTGCCAGCACCCTCGGGACAGTTAAGAAAGAGACCCAGTACTTC. Translating it yields CASTLGTVKKETQYF.

There are many counts of this clonotype. The chain uses TRBV6-5 and TRBJ2-7; D remains ambiguous. With 0 bases removed from V and 3 bases from J, the gap between germline ends came to 9 bases. CDR1 is MNHEY, CDR2 SVGAGI, per germline. CDR3 length equals 14 residues. The CDR3 coding sequence is TGTGCCAGCAGTTACTCGAGTGGCCTCTACGAGCAGTACTTC. This encodes CASSYSSGLYEQYF.

On this clonotype itself: This may be a read error: a much more frequent sequence differs by one nucleotide. The genes are TRBV20-1 and TRBJ1-1, with a tentative D call TRBD1 (6 bases). V shed 7 bases and J shed 6 bases, with 15 bases lying between them. The CDR3 runs to 12 residues. Looked up from germline, CDR1 is DFQATT and CDR2 is SNEGSKA (reference sequence). The CDR3 DNA reads TGCAGTGGGGGGGGCAGGGCCGCTGAAGCTTTCTTT. The encoded protein is CSGGGRAAEAFF.

The genes are TRBV4-2 and TRBJ2-2; D is perhaps TRBD2 (5 bases). The V end was cut by 0 bases, the J end by 2 bases, with 10 bases between. CDR1 is LGHNA and CDR2 is YNFKEQ in the germline V gene. This CDR3 is 16 amino acids long. This CDR3 reads CASSQELRTNTGELFF. The CDR3 DNA sequence: TGTGCCAGCAGCCAAGAGCTGCGGACTAACACCGGGGAGCTGTTTTTT.

Ten or more counts support this clonotype. The chain links TRBV10-3 to TRBJ1-4, with D possibly being TRBD1 (6 bases). This CDR3 is 15 amino acids long. Germline V gene sequence: CDR1 ENHRY, CDR2 SYGVKD. V lost 3 bases, J lost 7 bases, and 15 bases lay in between. The CDR3 loop is CAISDGGGSGEKLFF. The CDR3 DNA follows: TGTGCCATCAGTGACGGAGGGGGGTCCGGTGAAAAACTGTTTTTT.

This clonotype was seen only a few times. The V gene is TRBV7-2, the J gene TRBJ2-2; 8 bases agree with TRBD2. Unmatched junction bases numbered 1, after V lost 1 base and J lost 3 bases. CDR1 and CDR2 (germline): SGHTA, FQGNSA. The CDR3 has 15 amino acids. In DNA form, the CDR3 reads TGTGCCAGCAGCTTAGGGGGACTAGACACCGGGGAGCTGTTTTTT. Translation: CASSLGGLDTGELFF. The full variable domain, with the rest looked up from reference TRBV7-2 and TRBJ2-2, is GAGVSQSPSNKVTEKGKDVELRCDPISGHTALYWYRQSLGQGLEFLIYFQGNSAPDKSGLPSDRFSAERTGGSVSTLTIQRTQQEDSAVYLCASSLGGLDTGELFFGEGSRLTVL.

The rearrangement links TRBV11-2 to TRBJ2-7; D may be TRBD1 (8 bases). CDR3 length equals 18 residues. V was trimmed by 7 bases and J by 0 bases, leaving 25 bases between them. The germline V gene encodes CDR1 SGHAT and CDR2 FQNNGV. In DNA, the CDR3 is TGTGCCAGCACCTTCCCCAAGGGGGGGACAGGCAGCTCCTACGAGCAGTACTTC. Protein product: CASTFPKGGTGSSYEQYF.

V and J are TRBV10-3 and TRBJ1-2, with 10 bases fitting TRBD1. CDR3 length: 14 residues. J gave up 6 bases and V 6 bases, and 7 bases lay outside the gene matches. The V gene's germline CDR1 is ENHRY and CDR2 SYGVKD. This CDR3 is CAISGTGDPNGYTF. In nucleotides, the CDR3 is TGTGCCATCAGCGGGACAGGGGATCCCAATGGCTACACCTTC.

In its sample, this clonotype was seen many times. This sequence joins TRBV10-2 and TRBJ1-2; possible D gene TRBD1, 5 bases. Germline assignment: CDR1 WSHSY and CDR2 SAAADI. Trimming took off 9 bases at V and 3 bases at J, with 14 bases between the two ends. This CDR3 is built from 13 residues. CDR3 loop: CASVQGAYYGYTF. Here the CDR3 DNA reads TGCGCCAGTGTCCAAGGGGCCTACTATGGCTACACCTTC.

The genes are TRBV29-1 and TRBJ1-3; TRBD1 is a possible D gene (5 bases). The CDR3 has 15 residues. V was cut by 4 bases and J by 4 bases, with 17 bases left in between. In germline, CDR1 is SQVTM, CDR2 ANQGSEA. CDR3 amino acids: CSVVWDGRRGNTIYF. As DNA, the CDR3 is TGCAGCGTTGTTTGGGACGGACGGCGAGGAAACACCATATATTTT.

This clonotype was detected a few times. The genes are TRBV6-5 and TRBJ2-7; D is unclear. The germline CDR1 and CDR2 sequences are MNHEY and SVGAGI. Trimming pared 0 bases from V and 6 bases from J, leaving 9 bases between. CDR3 length: 13 amino acids. The CDR3 loop is CASSYSGLGEQYF. The CDR3 DNA reads as TGTGCCAGCAGTTACTCGGGTTTAGGCGAGCAGTACTTC.

To note about this clonotype: This clone may be a read error of a much larger clone one base away. The chain carries TRBV7-9 and TRBJ2-5, with D hard to call. CDR3 length equals 13 residues. V was pared by 3 bases and J by 5 bases, with 10 bases between. Germline-derived CDR1 and CDR2 are SEHNR and FQNEAQ (reference sequence). The CDR3 nucleotides read TGTGCCAGCAGCTTTGGCCCATTGGAGACCCAGTACTTC. This encodes CASSFGPLETQYF.

This chain joins TRBV4-3 and TRBJ1-6; 8 bases are a match to TRBD1. The CDR3 loop spans 16 amino acids. CDR1 and CDR2 from the germline V gene are LGHNA and YSLEER. V gave up 3 bases and J gave up 10 bases; unmatched junction bases: 11. CDR3 nucleotides: TGCGCCAGCAGCCACCCCGGACAGGGTTTCGGCTCACCCCTCCACTTT. It codes for CASSHPGQGFGSPLHF.

This clonotype was recorded many times. The genes are TRBV12-3 or TRBV12-4 and TRBJ2-5; D is unclear. V was trimmed by 4 bases and J by 0 bases, leaving 18 bases between them. The CDR3 runs 17 residues. CDR3 DNA sequence: TGTGCCAGCAGTTCCACTTGGGCACCAGAGGACCAAGAGACCCAGTACTTC. Amino acid sequence: CASSSTWAPEDQETQYF.

Concerning this clonotype: This sequence may be a read error, since a much larger clone differs from it by one base. A read error is likely, as this CDR3 ends without the conserved phenylalanine or tryptophan. The V gene is TRBV7-8, the J gene TRBJ2-7; D gene ambiguous. Trimming took off 2 bases at V and 4 bases at J, with 15 bases between the two ends. Germline V gene data show CDR1 as SGHVS and CDR2 as FQNEAQ. The length of the CDR3 is 15 residues. Here the CDR3 reads CASSLRTQPVYEQYL. Written as DNA, the CDR3 is TGTGCCAGCAGCTTACGGACCCAACCTGTATACGAGCAGTACTTG.

The chain links TRBV6-2 or TRBV6-3 to TRBJ1-5; unclear D gene. Trimming shortened V by 7 bases and J by 3 bases, and 19 bases separated the two germline ends. CDR3 length: 16 amino acids. In germline, CDR1 is MNHEY, CDR2 SVGEGT. The CDR3 loop reads CASTSVGGRINQPQHF. The CDR3 coding sequence is TGTGCCAGCACCTCCGTGGGTGGGAGAATCAATCAGCCCCAGCATTTT.

This clonotype was detected a few times. The chain has TRBV29-1 and TRBJ2-2, with D maybe TRBD1 (5 bases). This CDR3 spans 14 amino acids. Trimming took 6 bases from V and 2 from J, leaving 13 bases between them. From germline, CDR1 is SQVTM and CDR2 ANQGSEA. In DNA, the CDR3 is TGCAGCGTCTTAATTCAGGGTAACACCGGGGAGCTGTTTTTT. Translation gives CSVLIQGNTGELFF.

This clonotype was counted many times. The chain carries TRBV9 and TRBJ1-1; no definite D call. Germline values: CDR1 SGDLS, CDR2 YYNGEE. Trimming took off 2 bases at V and 3 bases at J, with 8 bases between the two ends. The CDR3 length is 13 residues. The CDR3 sequence is CASSVEGYTEAFF. CDR3 DNA: TGTGCCAGCAGCGTGGAGGGTTACACTGAAGCTTTCTTT.

V usage is TRBV4-1 and J usage is TRBJ2-7; either TRBD1 or TRBD2 may supply D (5 bases each). Germline loops: CDR1 MGHRA, CDR2 YSYEKL. V gave up 8 bases and J gave up 7 bases, with 21 bases separating them. The CDR3 is made up of 14 amino acids. The CDR3 DNA is TGCGCCAGCGCTAGGGTTGGGGGAACCGGGGAGCAGTACTTC. Translating gives CASARVGGTGEQYF.

This clonotype occurred a few times. CDR3 nucleotide sequence: TGTGCCAGCAGCTTAGACGGGCAGGGGGCACGTGGCTACACCTTC. This encodes CASSLDGQGARGYTF. The V and J genes are TRBV7-8 and TRBJ1-2; TRBD1 aligns across 8 bases. Germline trimming cut 1 base from V and 7 bases from J; bases unmatched to any gene: 8. The germline gives CDR1 SGHVS, CDR2 FQNEAQ. The CDR3 contains 15 residues.

The rearrangement links TRBV6-5 to TRBJ1-2, with 11 bases fitting TRBD1. This CDR3 comprises 16 residues. Germline-derived CDR1 and CDR2 are MNHEY and SVGAGI. Germline trimming cut 3 bases from V and 7 bases from J; bases unmatched to any gene: 10. The CDR3 loop reads CASSYKGQGAHTGYTF. The CDR3 DNA reads as TGTGCCAGCAGTTATAAAGGACAGGGGGCGCATACTGGCTACACCTTC.

The gene calls are TRBV5-4 and TRBJ2-7; the D gene could be TRBD1 or TRBD2 (5 bases each). Germline V gives CDR1 SGHNT, CDR2 YYREEE (reference sequence). Trimming removed 4 bases at V and 6 bases at J, with 14 bases between. There are 13 residues in the CDR3. DNA for the CDR3: TGTGCCAGCAGCCTTGTCGGGGCGCCCGAGCAGTACTTC. It codes for CASSLVGAPEQYF. The whole variable domain, remainder taken from reference TRBV5-4 and TRBJ2-7, is ETGVTQSPTHLIKTRGQQVTLRCSSQSGHNTVSWYQQALGQGPQFIFQYYREEENGRGNFPPRFSGLQFPNYSSELNVNALELDDSALYLCASSLVGAPEQYFGPGTRLTVT.

This clonotype turned up a few times. A junction boundary mismatches the germline segment, possibly from a read error. V usage is TRBV7-7 and J usage is TRBJ2-3; 8 bases line up with TRBD2. The CDR3 contains 14 residues. Looked up from germline, CDR1 is SSHAT and CDR2 is FNYEAQ (reference sequence). CDR3 in amino acids: CASSSAGGTDTQYF. The CDR3 DNA reads as TGTGCTAGCAGCTCAGCGGGGGGCACAGATACGCAGTATTTT.

The chain carries TRBV5-4 and TRBJ1-6, with D maybe TRBD1 (5 bases). The V end lost 2 bases, the J end lost 6 bases, and 15 bases lay between the germline ends. CDR3 length equals 16 residues. Germline V gives CDR1 SGHNT, CDR2 YYREEE (reference sequence). CDR3 amino acids: CASSFGAAWGNSPLHF. DNA for the CDR3: TGTGCCAGCAGCTTCGGGGCGGCTTGGGGTAATTCACCCCTCCACTTT. The full variable domain, its missing parts supplied by reference TRBV5-4 and TRBJ1-6, is ETGVTQSPTHLIKTRGQQVTLRCSSQSGHNTVSWYQQALGQGPQFIFQYYREEENGRGNFPPRFSGLQFPNYSSELNVNALELDDSALYLCASSFGAAWGNSPLHFGNGTRLTVT.

This clonotype turned up a few times. The chain has TRBV7-9 and TRBJ1-1; D not certain. Germline V gene sequence: CDR1 SEHNR, CDR2 FQNEAQ (reference sequence). Trimming took 3 bases from V and 1 from J, leaving 9 bases between them. This CDR3 has 14 residues. The CDR3 DNA sequence: TGTGCCAGCAGCTTGGTTCATACGAACACTGAAGCTTTCTTT. Amino acids: CASSLVHTNTEAFF.

V usage is TRBV19 and J usage is TRBJ1-1; 9 nucleotides align to TRBD1. The germline V gene has CDR1 LNHDA and CDR2 SQIVND (reference sequence). The CDR3 spans 14 residues. The V and J ends lost 4 bases and 4 bases, in that order; junction bases with no gene match: 4. The CDR3 is CASSTGQGITEAFF. The CDR3 nucleotides read TGTGCCAGTAGTACGGGACAGGGTATCACTGAAGCTTTCTTT.

J is TRBJ1-6 and V is TRBV25-1; the match to TRBD1 covers 7 bases. This CDR3 region has 14 residues. Germline V gene data show CDR1 as MGHDK and CDR2 as SYGVNS. V shed 7 bases and J 7 bases; nucleotides not matched to a gene: 7. CDR3 loop: CASTPGQHNSPLHF. The CDR3 region has the DNA TGTGCCAGCACCCCGGGACAGCACAATTCACCCCTCCACTTT.

This clonotype was observed a handful of times. The rearrangement links TRBV12-3 or TRBV12-4 to TRBJ1-2, with 8 bases fitting TRBD1. The J segment lost 2 bases and the V segment lost 5 bases, leaving 7 bases of the junction unmatched. The CDR3 totals 15 residues. The CDR3 spells CASSKGTGQNYGYTF. CDR3 bases: TGTGCCAGCAGTAAAGGGACAGGCCAAAACTATGGCTACACCTTC.

The genes are TRBV5-1 and TRBJ1-4; D gene ambiguous. With 0 bases removed from V and 3 bases from J, the gap between germline ends came to 6 bases. This CDR3 has 14 residues. Germline loops: CDR1 SGHRS, CDR2 YFSETQ. CDR3 coding DNA: TGCGCCAGCAGCTTGGGGGCGGCTAATGAAAAACTGTTTTTT. Its protein is CASSLGAANEKLFF.

In this sample, this clonotype turned up a few times. The V and J genes are TRBV12-3 or TRBV12-4 and TRBJ2-7, with TRBD1 matching 8 bases. The CDR3 is made up of 15 amino acids. V shed 3 bases, J shed 1 base, and the junction held 5 bases outside the gene matches. This chain's CDR3 is CASSFGRGLSYEQYF. CDR3 nucleotides: TGTGCCAGCAGTTTTGGCAGGGGGCTTTCCTACGAGCAGTACTTC.

V is TRBV11-2 and J is TRBJ2-5; possible D gene TRBD2, 6 bases. CDR1 SGHAT and CDR2 FQNNGV come from the germline V gene. V was pared by 10 bases and J by 5 bases, with 14 bases between. The CDR3 extends over 12 amino acids. The CDR3 sequence: CATAPAGETQYF. The CDR3 DNA is TGTGCCACAGCCCCGGCGGGGGAGACCCAGTACTTC.